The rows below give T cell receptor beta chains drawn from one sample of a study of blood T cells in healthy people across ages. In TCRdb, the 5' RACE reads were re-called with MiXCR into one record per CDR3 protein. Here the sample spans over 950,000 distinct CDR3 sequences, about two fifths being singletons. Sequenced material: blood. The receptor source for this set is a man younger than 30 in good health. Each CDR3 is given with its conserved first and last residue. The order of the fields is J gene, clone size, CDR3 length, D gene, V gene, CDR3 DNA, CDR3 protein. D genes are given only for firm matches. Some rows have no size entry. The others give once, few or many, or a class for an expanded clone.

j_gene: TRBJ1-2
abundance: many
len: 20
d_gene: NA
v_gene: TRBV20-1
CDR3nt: TGCAGTGCTAGAGAATCCGGGGACCCTCGAAAACCAAAAGCTAACTATGGCTACACCTTC
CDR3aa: CSARESGDPRKPKANYGYTF

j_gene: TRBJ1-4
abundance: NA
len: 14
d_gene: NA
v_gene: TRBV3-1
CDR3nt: TGTGCCAGCAGTCCTCCACGGGCTAATGAAAAACTGTTTTTT
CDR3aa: CASSPPRANEKLFF

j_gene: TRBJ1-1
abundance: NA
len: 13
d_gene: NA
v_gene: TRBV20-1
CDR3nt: TGCAGTGCAAACAGGGTGGGGGGGACTGAAGCTTTCTTT
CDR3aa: CSANRVGGTEAFF

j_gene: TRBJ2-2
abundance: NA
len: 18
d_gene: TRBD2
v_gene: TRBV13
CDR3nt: TGTGCCAGCAGCAGCAGGACTAGCGGGGGGGCAGACACCGGGGAGCTGTTTTTT
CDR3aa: CASSSRTSGGADTGELFF

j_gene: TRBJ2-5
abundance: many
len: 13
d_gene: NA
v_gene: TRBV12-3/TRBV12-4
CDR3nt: TGTGCCAGCAGTTTAGGAGGGAAAGAGACCCAGTACTTC
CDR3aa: CASSLGGKETQYF

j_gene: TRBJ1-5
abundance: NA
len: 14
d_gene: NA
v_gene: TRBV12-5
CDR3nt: TGTGCTAGTGGTTTGGTAGGGGGGGGACAGCCCCAGCATTTT
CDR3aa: CASGLVGGGQPQHF

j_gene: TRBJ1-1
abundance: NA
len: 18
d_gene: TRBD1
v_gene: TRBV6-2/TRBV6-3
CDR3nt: TGTGCCAGCAGTTACCAGACCGGGACAGGACATCGAAACACTGAAGCTTTCTTT
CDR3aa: CASSYQTGTGHRNTEAFF

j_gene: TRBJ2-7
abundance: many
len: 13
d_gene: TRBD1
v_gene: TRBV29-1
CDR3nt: TGCAGCGTTTCCGGGACAGCATCCTACGAGCAGTACTTC
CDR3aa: CSVSGTASYEQYF

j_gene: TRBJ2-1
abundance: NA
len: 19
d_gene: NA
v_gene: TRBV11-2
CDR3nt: TGTGCCAGCAGCTTAGATTCAGGCCCACCAACGAGCTCCTACAATGAGCAGTTCTTC
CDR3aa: CASSLDSGPPTSSYNEQFF

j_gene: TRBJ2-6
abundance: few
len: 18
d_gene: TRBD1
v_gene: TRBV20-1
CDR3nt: TGCAGTGCTAGAGGGAGACTGGACAGGCTGGGACCCGACAACGTCCTGACTTTC
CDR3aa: CSARGRLDRLGPDNVLTF

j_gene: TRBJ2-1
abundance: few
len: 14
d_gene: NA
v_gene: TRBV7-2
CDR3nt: TGTGCCAGCAGCTCAGACTTCTCCTACAATGAGCAGTTCTTC
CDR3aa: CASSSDFSYNEQFF

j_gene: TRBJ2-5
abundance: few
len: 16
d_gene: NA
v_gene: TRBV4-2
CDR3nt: TGTGCCAGCAGCCCCAAACAAGGGACTCGCTCAGAGACCCAGTACTTC
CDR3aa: CASSPKQGTRSETQYF

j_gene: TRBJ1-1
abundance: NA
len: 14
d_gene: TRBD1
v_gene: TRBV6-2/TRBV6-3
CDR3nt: TGTGCCAGCAGTTGGGACAGGGCGAGCACTGAAGCTTTCTTT
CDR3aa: CASSWDRASTEAFF

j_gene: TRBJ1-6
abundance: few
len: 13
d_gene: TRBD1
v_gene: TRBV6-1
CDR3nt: TGTGCCAGCATGGCACAGGGGAATTCACCCCTCCACTTT
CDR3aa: CASMAQGNSPLHF

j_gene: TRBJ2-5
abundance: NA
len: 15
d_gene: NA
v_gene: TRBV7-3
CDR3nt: TGTGCCAGCAGCAAAACTAGGAACCACCAAGAGACCCAGTACTTC
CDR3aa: CASSKTRNHQETQYF

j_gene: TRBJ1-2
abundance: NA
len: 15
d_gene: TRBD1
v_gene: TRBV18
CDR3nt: TGTGCCAGCTCACCCTCCGGGACAGAAAACTATGGCTACACCTTC
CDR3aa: CASSPSGTENYGYTF

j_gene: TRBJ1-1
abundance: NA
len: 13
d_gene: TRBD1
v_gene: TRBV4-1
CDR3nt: TGCGCCAGCGGCGACAGGGGCGGCACTGAAGCTTTCTTT
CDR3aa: CASGDRGGTEAFF

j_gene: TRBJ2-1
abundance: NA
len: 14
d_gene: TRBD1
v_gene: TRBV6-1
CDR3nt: TGTGCCAGCAGCGCGGACAGGGGAAACAATGAGCAGTTCTTC
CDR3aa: CASSADRGNNEQFF

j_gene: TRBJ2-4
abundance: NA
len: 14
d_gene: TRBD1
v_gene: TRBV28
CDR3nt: TGTGCCAGCAGTCCTCCGGGACAGGGCACCATTCAGTACTTC
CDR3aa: CASSPPGQGTIQYF